This T cell receptor beta chain was sequenced for a study of blood T cell repertoires in COVID-19. Germline values: CDR1 ENHRY, CDR2 SYGVKD. This CDR3 has 13 residues. Trimming took 7 bases from V and 4 from J, leaving 13 bases between them. Repertoires were generated with immunoSEQ multiplex PCR, while TCRdb's copy carries only in-frame clones and drops some. The sample holds about 140,000 clones, roughly 76% seen once. Sequencing was done on a sample of peripheral blood. The chain recombines TRBV10-3 with TRBJ2-5, with D possibly matching TRBD2 (5 bases). The sequence was collected from a woman aged 45 to 65 with active or convalescent COVID-19. The CDR3: CAINSGGLETQYF. The CDR3 DNA sequence: TGTGCCATCAACTCAGGAGGTTTAGAGACCCAGTACTTC.